The 8 T cell receptor beta chains listed next were all sequenced from one sample in a study of blood T cell repertoires in COVID-19. Sequencing used immunoSEQ multiplex PCR; TCRdb keeps in-frame clones, though not all of them. Among about 390,000 clones listed, 70% to 90% were seen once. The sequenced sample was peripheral blood. The receptors here all came from a woman aged 55 to 70 with COVID-19, enrolled during active disease.

The chain couples TRBV7-3 to TRBJ2-7; tentatively, D is TRBD1 (5 bases). The CDR3 is 13 amino acids. Trimming removed 5 bases at V and 7 bases at J, with 15 bases between. Germline V gene data show CDR1 as SGHTA and CDR2 as FQGTGA. The chain's CDR3 is CASSHGASSEQYF. CDR3 nucleotide sequence: TGTGCCAGCAGCCATGGGGCTTCCAGTGAGCAGTACTTC.

This clone was seen a handful of times. This sequence joins TRBV19 and TRBJ2-2; 10 nucleotides line up with TRBD1. After removal of 6 bases from V and 4 bases from J, the junction contained 2 bases not matched to a gene. The CDR3 is 14 amino acids. Germline assignment: CDR1 LNHDA and CDR2 SQIVND (reference sequence). This CDR3 reads CASRRDRGTGELFF. In DNA form, the CDR3 reads TGTGCCAGTAGACGGGACAGGGGCACCGGGGAGCTGTTTTTT.

The V gene is TRBV7-3, the J gene TRBJ1-1, with D possibly TRBD1 on 5 matching bases. The CDR3 is 13 amino acids. V was shortened by 2 bases and J by 11 bases, with 15 bases between the two germline ends. CDR1 is SGHTA, CDR2 FQGTGA, per germline. CDR3 nucleotide sequence: TGTGCCAGCAGCTTATATCAGGGATTGAAGGCTTTCTTT. Amino acids: CASSLYQGLKAFF.

V is TRBV19 and J is TRBJ2-7; 7 nucleotides agree with TRBD1. CDR1 LNHDA and CDR2 SQIVND come from the germline V gene (reference sequence). Losses at the gene ends were 6 bases for V and 4 bases for J; bases not matched to a gene: 9. This CDR3 has 14 residues. CDR3 bases: TGTGCCAGTAGCCCGGGACAGCAGAATTACGAGCAGTACTTC. Translated: CASSPGQQNYEQYF.

V and J are TRBV4-1 and TRBJ1-2, with 7 nucleotides matching TRBD1. Trimming took 3 bases from V and 4 from J; bases not matched to a gene: 8. This CDR3 is 15 amino acids long. The germline V gene has CDR1 MGHRA and CDR2 YSYEKL. The CDR3 loop reads CASSQTLRTGYGYTF. CDR3 nucleotides: TGCGCCAGCAGCCAGACCCTCAGGACAGGCTATGGCTACACCTTC.

The sample holds one count of this clone. The rearrangement uses TRBV3-1 (or the pseudogene TRBV3-2) and TRBJ1-1, with TRBD1 matching 8 bases. Trimming at V came to 8 bases and at J to 2 bases, leaving 1 base not matched to a gene. CDR1 is LGHDT, CDR2 YNNKEL, per germline (reference sequence). This CDR3 contains 12 residues. This CDR3 reads CASGQGNTEAFF. The CDR3 DNA reads as TGTGCCAGCGGACAGGGTAACACTGAAGCTTTCTTT.

The gene calls are TRBV2 and TRBJ2-4, with 7 bases aligning to TRBD1. The junction had 6 bases not matched to a gene; V was cut back by 6 bases and J by 1 base. This CDR3 region has 15 residues. The germline V gene has CDR1 SNHLY and CDR2 FYNNEI. Here the CDR3 DNA reads TGTGCCAGCAGCCAGATCAGGGGGGCCAAAAACATTCAGTACTTC. Protein sequence: CASSQIRGAKNIQYF.

This chain connects TRBV9 to TRBJ2-3; tentatively, D is TRBD1 (6 bases). The germline V gene encodes CDR1 SGDLS and CDR2 YYNGEE. The ends were cut back, 0 bases at V and 1 base at J, with 12 bases in the middle. This CDR3 has 16 amino acids. CDR3 sequence reads: CASSVVGKGGTDTQYF. The CDR3 nucleotides read TGTGCCAGCAGCGTAGTGGGGAAGGGGGGCACAGATACGCAGTATTTT.